Sequencing of this T cell receptor (beta chain) was carried out in a study of T-cell reconstitution after alpha-beta-depleted transplantation in children listed by TCRdb under 2016. Background for the entire study: T-cell immune reconstitution after TCRalphabeta/CD19-depleted allogeneic hematopoietic cell transplantation in children was quantitatively tracked in the study by means of TCR repertoire profiling.

The treatment or condition label corresponds to: allogeneic hematopoietic cell transplantation with graft depleted of TCRalphabeta T cells and CD19 B cells. Transplant recipients were children who received TCRalphabeta/CD19-depleted allogeneic hematopoietic cell grafts. Comments on this clonotype: It has no known antigen specificity. No base-level quality is on record; no much larger clone is a single base apart.

Library prep was done by PCR. Sequencer: Illumina HiSeq 2500. To normalize quantification of the TCRbeta repertoire, the TCR libraries were built with molecular barcoding that relied on unique molecular identifiers. Starting from the raw public reads, TCRdb applied fastp trimming at Q25, assembled clones with MiXCR and retained in-frame beta chains. Every entry covers one CDR3 protein and lists the most common genes and DNA from its rows. This sample comprises 440,000 or so distinct CDR3 sequences, approximately 41% of them detected only once. Under 35% of the sample belongs to the ten largest clones. Trimming leaves V shorter by 3 bases and J shorter by 5 bases, with the junction holding 10 bases beyond the gene matches. Taken from the germline V gene, the CDR1 and CDR2 loops are SGHVS and FQNEAQ. The CDR3 runs 16 residues from the cysteine to the phenylalanine. The retained sequence is limited to the CDR3, 48 bases, with the frame set at the first base.

What the study reported, not specific to this receptor: In some patients, high TCRbeta diversity at day 60 was attributed to recipient T cells and intrathymic progenitors that had survived conditioning. Over subsequent months, a decline in hyperexpanded clone frequencies was noted, and after one year, T-cell counts and TCRbeta diversity were mostly ascribed to newly produced T cells. About two months after transplant, the apparently early recovery of alphabetaT-cell counts reportedly depended on just several hundred clones that had expanded rapidly and came from non-depleted graft cells.

The chain is made from TRBV7-8 and TRBJ2-7; TRBD2 matches 10 bases in the middle. The starting material was PBMCs, obtained before TCRalphabeta/CD19-depleted stem cell transplant. The sequence was collected from a girl aged 2 to 9 with aplastic anemia, due to receive a stem cell transplant. The bases are TGTGCCAGCAGCTTGGGGCTAGCGGGGGCCAAGGACGAGCAGTACTTC. Its protein product is CASSLGLAGAKDEQYF.